This TCR beta chain emerged from a study of chemoradiotherapy in HPV16-positive cancers. Study in general: Functional T-cell assays on a couple of HPV16-positive patients' cells defined candidate HPV-specific clones and common TCR motifs. Study-level findings and limits: For HPV16-positive patients, expanding HPV-responsive T cells associated with longer recurrence-free survival. Only a couple of HPV16-positive patients supplied the functional HPV-specificity definition. Candidate HPV-specific clones and E7-related TCR motifs grew in tumor during treatment.

About this clone: Its target is not known.

Clones were read by immunoSEQ multiplex PCR, and TCRdb kept only the in-frame ones, dropping some. The sample includes 5,000 to 7,000 clones, over 65% of them seen just once. This sequence originates from a human donor with HPV-associated anogenital cancer. The starting material was tumor tissue, obtained from a patient who underwent chemoradiotherapy.

CDR3 sequence: CASRLSSGTYEQYF. The CDR3 DNA follows: TGTGCCAGCAGACTGAGTAGCGGTACCTACGAGCAGTACTTC. The chain joins TRBV27 to TRBJ2-7, with D tentatively TRBD2 (6 bases). Trimming cost V 6 bases and J 2 bases, with 14 bases left between them. Germline V lookup: CDR1 MNHEY, CDR2 SMNVEV (reference sequence). CDR3 length equals 14 residues.